The clone carrying this TCR beta chain has at least ten counts. Its specificity is unknown. These data are taken from a study of metastatic and nonmetastatic thyroid tumors. At the level of the study: Repertoires were compared across blood and tumor or nodule tissue from malignant and benign thyroid patients.

Thyroid surgery had not been preceded by any treatment in any patient. Original processing notes: To classify distant metastasis in papillary thyroid cancer, a model was built from CDR3 differences across clinicopathological groups. TCRdb re-called clones from the PCR reads using MiXCR. The V and J calls come from TCRdb's annotation, not from the publication. This table has about 59,000 clones, around 16% appearing once. Overall study results and limits: Malignant thyroid tumors reportedly had TCR beta diversity that was significantly higher than in benign nodules, in blood and tumor.

Looked up from germline, CDR1 is SGHTA and CDR2 is FQGTGA. The CDR3 is 15 amino acids. The V segment lost 4 bases and the J segment 6 bases; nucleotides outside the gene matches: 9. Sequencing used blood. The chain combines TRBV7-3 with TRBJ2-3; 8 positions agree with TRBD1. The sequence derives from a male donor with papillary thyroid cancer or a benign thyroid nodule (not recorded which). Some clones in this sample may be carry-over from other donors' samples. CDR3 in DNA: TGTGCCAGCAGCTCCGGACAGGGTACCTGGGATACGCAGTATTTT. Encoded protein: CASSSGQGTWDTQYF.